The 30 T cell receptor beta chains in this list originate from one sample, sequenced in a study of shared clonotypes between healthy human individuals. TCRdb's copy holds only in-frame clones and misses some; the assay was immunoSEQ multiplex PCR. The sample lists some 1,400,000 clones, roughly 96% occurring once. The sequencing sample was made of naive CD4+ T cells sorted from blood. Subset reported: CD45RA+ positively selected. These TCRs come from a young man in good health.

The V call is TRBV14, the J call TRBJ2-5, with D unclear. Germline CDR1 SGHDN, CDR2 FVKESK. Between the trimmed V and J ends, which lost 0 bases and 4 bases, there was a span of 12 bases. The CDR3 is 15 amino acids. CDR3 loop: CASSQDLGLGETQYF. CDR3 DNA sequence: TGTGCCAGCAGCCAAGATCTGGGATTAGGAGAGACCCAGTACTTC.

This chain links TRBV27 with TRBJ2-1; tentatively, D is TRBD1 (5 bases). Germline V gives CDR1 MNHEY, CDR2 SMNVEV (reference sequence). V shed 2 bases and J shed 8 bases, with 16 bases lying between them. CDR3 length: 15 residues. In nucleotides, the CDR3 is TGTGCCAGCAGTTTAAGGTCAGGGTTTGTCGATGAGCAGTTCTTC. This gives the protein CASSLRSGFVDEQFF.

In the case of this clone: Other DNA sequences of this sample code for an identical CDR3. This rearrangement joins TRBV5-1 to TRBJ2-5; TRBD1 agrees at 7 bases. J gave up 2 bases and V 4 bases, and 5 bases lay outside the gene matches. CDR3 length: 14 amino acids. Germline assignment: CDR1 SGHRS and CDR2 YFSETQ. The CDR3 DNA reads as TGCGCCAGCAGCCTACAGGGGATTCAAGAGACCCAGTACTTC. This translates into CASSLQGIQETQYF.

The chain is built from TRBV9 and TRBJ2-1, with unresolved D. Germline assignment: CDR1 SGDLS and CDR2 YYNGEE. The V gene lost 5 bases and the J gene lost 7 bases, with 16 bases spanning the gap. The CDR3 runs to 14 residues. CDR3 residues: CASSIRPGENEQFF. DNA of the CDR3: TGTGCCAGCAGTATCCGCCCCGGAGAAAATGAGCAGTTCTTC.

The chain employs TRBV2 and TRBJ2-7; maybe TRBD2 (6 bases). The CDR3 has 12 residues. The ends were cut back, 7 bases at V and 2 bases at J, with 9 bases in the middle. Germline lookup yields CDR1 SNHLY and CDR2 FYNNEI. In DNA form, the CDR3 reads TGTGCCAGCACGGAGGGGACCTACGAGCAGTACTTC. Protein: CASTEGTYEQYF. Based on the CDR3 plus reference TRBV2 and TRBJ2-7, the full variable domain is EPEVTQTPSHQVTQMGQEVILRCVPISNHLYFYWYRQILGQKVEFLVSFYNNEISEKSEIFDDQFSVERPDGSNFTLKIRSTKLEDSAMYFCASTEGTYEQYFGPGTRLTVT.

The chain links TRBV4-3 to TRBJ2-7, with 8 bases that match TRBD2. Trimming removed 1 base from V and 2 bases from J; junction bases left unmatched: 7. This CDR3 comprises 16 residues. The germline V gene encodes CDR1 LGHNA and CDR2 YSLEER. The CDR3 DNA reads TGCGCCAGCAGCCAAGGTCAGGGAGCGGGAGCCTACGAGCAGTACTTC. It encodes CASSQGQGAGAYEQYF.

The sample holds a few counts of this clone. The genes are TRBV7-8 and TRBJ1-2; possible D gene TRBD1, 5 bases. Trimming pared 1 base from V and 6 bases from J, leaving 9 bases between. CDR1 is SGHVS, CDR2 FQNEAQ, per germline. CDR3 size: 13 residues. This chain's CDR3 is CASSLGRGNGYTF. The CDR3 DNA follows: TGTGCCAGCAGCTTAGGTCGGGGGAATGGCTACACCTTC.

The table lists this clone with a few counts. The sample has other DNA sequences that encode this CDR3 too. The CDR3 DNA reads as TGTGCCAGCTCACCAAGCTCCTACGAGCAGTACTTC. Translating it yields CASSPSSYEQYF. The chain couples TRBV18 to TRBJ2-7; D is unclear. Trimming took off 2 bases at V and 0 bases at J, with 2 bases between the two ends. CDR3 length equals 12 residues. CDR1 is KGHSH, CDR2 LQKENI, per germline.

The genes are TRBV7-3 and TRBJ2-1, with 8 bases that match TRBD1. V lost 5 bases and J lost 6; bases outside the gene matches: 9. This CDR3 region has 15 residues. Germline V gives CDR1 SGHTA, CDR2 FQGTGA. This CDR3 is CASSLDRGGFNEQFF. The CDR3 DNA reads TGTGCCAGCAGCCTAGACAGGGGTGGTTTCAATGAGCAGTTCTTC.

This sequence joins TRBV5-1 and TRBJ2-7; 8 bases map to TRBD2. CDR3 size: 15 residues. J lost 2 bases, V lost 3 bases, and 7 bases had no gene match. Per germline, CDR1 SGHRS and CDR2 YFSETQ. CDR3 protein: CASSSEAGATYEQYF. CDR3 bases: TGCGCCAGCAGCTCGGAAGCGGGAGCGACCTACGAGCAGTACTTC.

The chain joins TRBV7-2 to TRBJ2-7; no reliable D call. The V gene's germline CDR1 is SGHTA and CDR2 FQGNSA. Trimming removed 1 base at V and 6 bases at J, with 4 bases between. This CDR3 has 11 amino acids. CDR3 residues: CASSLVTEQYF. CDR3 nucleotides: TGTGCCAGCAGCTTAGTGACCGAGCAGTACTTC.

This chain uses TRBV5-1 with TRBJ1-2; 7 nucleotides line up with TRBD1. The V gene end was trimmed by 3 bases and the J gene end by 3 bases; junction bases not matched to a gene: 8. The CDR3 is made up of 15 amino acids. CDR1 is SGHRS, CDR2 YFSETQ, per germline. CDR3 nucleotide sequence: TGCGCCAGCAGCTCCTTACAGGGGTGGGACTATGGCTACACCTTC. Its translation: CASSSLQGWDYGYTF.

The chain couples TRBV18 to TRBJ2-7, with D perhaps being TRBD1 or TRBD2 (5 bases each). CDR3 length: 16 residues. Per the germline V gene, CDR1 is KGHSH and CDR2 is LQKENI. Trimming left V 2 bases short and J 4 bases short, with 18 bases between. CDR3 nucleotides: TGTGCCAGCTCACCAATAAAAGGGGAGTCTCCGTACGAGCAGTACTTC. It encodes CASSPIKGESPYEQYF.

This clone came up many times. V and J are TRBV7-6 and TRBJ2-1; 11 bases fit TRBD2. Germline-derived CDR1 and CDR2 are SGHVS and FNYEAQ. The length of the CDR3 is 18 residues. The V gene end was trimmed by 0 bases and the J gene end by 7 bases; junction bases not matched to a gene: 11. The DNA of the CDR3 is TGTGCCAGCAGCTTAGCGTTTGGTACTAGCGGGAGTTTAAATGAGCAGTTCTTC. Encoded protein: CASSLAFGTSGSLNEQFF.

The genes are TRBV7-8 and TRBJ2-7; 7 bases line up with TRBD2. The CDR3 spans 16 residues. V lost 5 bases to trimming and J lost 2 bases; unmatched junction nucleotides: 12. The germline V gene has CDR1 SGHVS and CDR2 FQNEAQ. The DNA of the CDR3 is TGTGCCAGCAGCCTCCATGGGGGGGACTTGACCTACGAGCAGTACTTC. Translating gives CASSLHGGDLTYEQYF.

This chain connects TRBV4-1 to TRBJ2-5; D ambiguous. Between the trimmed V and J ends, which lost 1 base and 5 bases, there was a span of 11 bases. The CDR3 is 14 amino acids. The germline V gene encodes CDR1 MGHRA and CDR2 YSYEKL. The CDR3 nucleotides read TGCGCCAGCAGCCAAGGGACCCCGGCTGAGACCCAGTACTTC. Translating it yields CASSQGTPAETQYF.

The chain's CDR3 is CASRDRYEQYF. CDR3 coding DNA: TGTGCCAGCAGGGACAGGTACGAGCAGTACTTC. This chain joins TRBV6-6 and TRBJ2-7; 7 bases agree with TRBD1. The CDR3 has 11 amino acids. Germline values: CDR1 MNHNY, CDR2 SVGAGI (reference sequence). V shed 6 bases, J shed 4 bases, and the junction held 0 bases outside the gene matches.

The chain employs TRBV7-3 and TRBJ2-2; 10 bases line up with TRBD2. V shed 6 bases and J 6 bases; nucleotides not matched to a gene: 7. Germline values: CDR1 SGHTA, CDR2 FQGTGA. The CDR3 consists of 15 residues. The CDR3 loop reads CASSLAGEGAGELFF. For the CDR3, the DNA is TGTGCCAGCAGTCTAGCGGGAGAGGGGGCCGGGGAGCTGTTTTTT.

The chain uses TRBV19 and TRBJ2-7, with D perhaps matching TRBD2 (6 bases). Germline lookup yields CDR1 LNHDA and CDR2 SQIVND (reference sequence). The CDR3 runs to 14 residues. V shed 6 bases and J shed 6 bases, with 18 bases lying between them. CDR3 nucleotides: TGTGCCAGTAGCACTAGAAGCGGGCATTTCGAGCAGTACTTC. It translates to CASSTRSGHFEQYF.

V gene TRBV6-5 combines with J gene TRBJ2-1, with D maybe TRBD2 (5 bases). The CDR3 runs to 12 residues. In germline, CDR1 is MNHEY, CDR2 SVGAGI. V lost 5 bases, J lost 5 bases, and 7 bases lay in between. The DNA of the CDR3 is TGTGCCAGCAGTCAACTAGACAATGAGCAGTTCTTC. This encodes CASSQLDNEQFF.

The chain links TRBV14 to TRBJ1-3; D uncertain. Trimming removed 0 bases at V and 7 bases at J, with 13 bases between. Germline lookup yields CDR1 SGHDN and CDR2 FVKESK. The CDR3 has 15 amino acids. CDR3 in amino acids: CASSQDYLTSNTIYF. CDR3 nucleotide sequence: TGTGCCAGCAGCCAAGACTACCTGACCAGTAACACCATATATTTT.

The rearrangement uses TRBV10-3 and TRBJ2-7, with TRBD1 as a possible D gene (6 bases). V lost 6 bases, J lost 3 bases, and 12 bases lay in between. Germline V gene data show CDR1 as ENHRY and CDR2 as SYGVKD. This CDR3 has 13 amino acids. Here the CDR3 reads CAISPLDSYEQYF. In nucleotides, the CDR3 is TGTGCCATCAGCCCCTTGGACAGCTACGAGCAGTACTTC.

The gene calls are TRBV27 and TRBJ1-5; D is uncertain. The CDR3 contains 14 residues. V shed 2 bases and J shed 8 bases, with 13 bases lying between them. CDR1 and CDR2 (germline): MNHEY, SMNVEV (reference sequence). The DNA of the CDR3 is TGTGCCAGCAGTTTAAAAGGCCCTCAGGAGCCCCAGCATTTT. Encoded protein: CASSLKGPQEPQHF.

The chain carries TRBV18 and TRBJ2-3, with D perhaps matching TRBD2 (6 bases). The length of the CDR3 is 15 residues. Trimming shortened V by 3 bases and J by 0 bases, and 10 bases separated the two germline ends. The germline CDR1 and CDR2 sequences are KGHSH and LQKENI. DNA of the CDR3: TGTGCCAGCTCACCTCTAGCGTCTAGCACAGATACGCAGTATTTT. It is translated as CASSPLASSTDTQYF. Looking up the rest from reference TRBV18 and TRBJ2-3 gives the full variable domain: NAGVMQNPRHLVRRRGQEARLRCSPMKGHSHVYWYRQLPEEGLKFMVYLQKENIIDESGMPKERFSAEFPKEGPSILRIQQVVRGDSAAYFCASSPLASSTDTQYFGPGTRLTVL.

This rearrangement joins TRBV25-1 to TRBJ2-3; TRBD2 aligns across 7 bases. The CDR3 runs to 15 residues. Germline CDR1 and CDR2: MGHDK and SYGVNS. V shed 1 base, J shed 1 base, and the junction held 2 bases outside the gene matches. CDR3 residues: CASSESLAGTDTQYF. Here the CDR3 DNA reads TGTGCCAGCAGTGAATCGCTAGCGGGCACAGATACGCAGTATTTT.

In nucleotides, the CDR3 is TGTGCCAGCAGCATAGCGGGAGGGTCGGGAGATACGCAGTATTTT. Amino acids: CASSIAGGSGDTQYF. V gene TRBV5-4 combines with J gene TRBJ2-3; 11 bases are shared with TRBD2. Trimming cost V 4 bases and J 5 bases; bases outside gene matches: 6. The CDR3 extends over 15 amino acids. Germline V gene data show CDR1 as SGHNT and CDR2 as YYREEE (reference sequence).

This clone was picked up one time. The CDR3 region is CASSLGQGVGFF. For the CDR3, the DNA is TGTGCCAGCAGCTTAGGTCAGGGGGTCGGTTTCTTT. The chain uses TRBV7-8 and TRBJ1-1; 7 nucleotides agree with TRBD1. The V gene end was trimmed by 1 base and the J gene end by 13 bases; junction bases not matched to a gene: 6. Germline assignment: CDR1 SGHVS and CDR2 FQNEAQ. The CDR3 runs 12 residues.

This chain joins TRBV6-1 and TRBJ1-5; tentatively, D is TRBD1 (5 bases). CDR3 size: 13 residues. Trimming removed 2 bases at V and 6 bases at J, with 8 bases between. CDR1 and CDR2 from the germline V gene are MNHNS and SASEGT. The CDR3 reads CASSEMGGQPQHF. CDR3 coding DNA: TGTGCCAGCAGTGAAATGGGGGGTCAGCCCCAGCATTTT.

The DNA for the CDR3 is TGTGCCAGCAGAGTAGGGGCCAGTCAGCCCCAGCATTTT. Amino acid sequence: CASRVGASQPQHF. The chain carries TRBV27 and TRBJ1-5, with D maybe TRBD1 (5 bases). This CDR3 comprises 13 residues. CDR1 and CDR2 from the germline V gene are MNHEY and SMNVEV (reference sequence). The germline V and J ends were trimmed by 6 bases and 6 bases, with 12 bases remaining between them.

The gene calls are TRBV15 and TRBJ1-4; possible D gene TRBD1, 6 bases. This CDR3 is built from 14 residues. Germline V gene data show CDR1 as LNHNV and CDR2 as YYDKDF (reference sequence). With 10 bases removed from V and 1 base from J, the gap between germline ends came to 13 bases. The CDR3 nucleotides are TGTGCCATCCAGGGGTCTCTAACTAATGAAAAACTGTTTTTT. It is translated as CAIQGSLTNEKLFF.